The rows below give T cell receptor beta chains drawn from one sample of a study of OX40 agonist ivuxolimab in advanced cancers. The repertoire was sequenced with immunoSEQ multiplex PCR; TCRdb's copy has only in-frame clones and lacks some. Altogether 50,000 to 75,000 clones are present, approximately 84% being singletons, with the ten largest covering approximately 9.4%. This specimen consisted of CD4+ or CD8+ T cells sorted from blood, obtained in a trial of the OX40 agonist ivuxolimab. The receptors here all came from an adult with an advanced solid tumor such as melanoma, head and neck, liver or kidney cancer. Each CDR3 is given with its conserved first and last residue. The D gene is left open where the match is weak. Clone size, where shown, is once, few, many, or a class for clones that have expanded.

j_call d_call v_call clone_size cdr3_length cdr3_aa cdr3_nt
TRBJ1-4 - TRBV28 - 15 CASSRYRATNEKLFF TGTGCCAGCAGTCGCTACAGAGCAACTAATGAAAAACTGTTTTTT
TRBJ1-1 TRBD1 TRBV27 - 14 CASSPGQVNTEAFF TGTGCCAGCAGTCCGGGACAGGTGAACACTGAAGCTTTCTTT
TRBJ2-1 - TRBV12-5 - 16 CASGRGGVVFSDEQFF TGTGCTAGTGGCCGAGGGGGAGTGGTGTTCTCTGATGAGCAGTTCTTC
TRBJ2-5 - TRBV30 - 11 CAWNREETQYF TGTGCCTGGAACAGGGAGGAGACCCAGTACTTC
TRBJ2-5 - TRBV30 - 14 CAWSPRGWQETQYF TGTGCCTGGAGCCCTCGGGGGTGGCAAGAGACCCAGTACTTC
TRBJ2-1 TRBD2 TRBV5-4 - 18 CASSFMISGLAGYNEQFF TGTGCCAGCAGCTTCATGATATCCGGGCTAGCGGGATACAATGAGCAGTTCTTC
TRBJ2-5 TRBD1 TRBV7-8 - 15 CASSQQGARWETQYF TGTGCCAGCAGCCAACAGGGGGCGAGGTGGGAGACCCAGTACTTC
TRBJ2-6 TRBD1 TRBV10-3 - 18 CAISGRTGDSSGANVLTF TGTGCCATCAGTGGGAGGACAGGGGACTCCTCTGGGGCCAACGTCCTGACTTTC
TRBJ2-7 TRBD1 TRBV5-4 - 16 CASSLPGAGGQFEQYF TGTGCCAGCAGCTTGCCGGGGGCAGGGGGCCAATTCGAGCAGTACTTC
TRBJ1-3 TRBD1 TRBV5-6 - 13 CASSSQGVWTIYF TGTGCCAGCAGCTCACAGGGGGTGTGGACCATATATTTT
TRBJ1-1 - TRBV7-2 - 18 CASSLFSGTPAMNTEAFF TGTGCCAGCAGCTTGTTTTCAGGAACTCCAGCTATGAACACTGAAGCTTTCTTT
TRBJ2-4 - TRBV21-1 - 16 CASSQSGRVAKNIQYF TGTGCCAGCAGCCAGAGCGGGAGGGTAGCCAAAAACATTCAGTACTTC
TRBJ1-1 - TRBV27 - 14 CASSLAWQGTEAFF TGTGCCAGCAGTTTAGCCTGGCAGGGCACTGAAGCTTTCTTT
TRBJ2-3 - TRBV4-3 - 16 CASSQDRPSSTDTQYF TGCGCCAGCAGCCAAGATCGCCCAAGTAGCACAGATACGCAGTATTTT
TRBJ1-1 - TRBV7-8 - 15 CASSLLRPAGTEAFF TGTGCCAGCAGCTTATTACGTCCCGCTGGGACTGAAGCTTTCTTT
TRBJ2-7 - TRBV21-1 - 15 CASSRGGGGAYEQYF TGTGCCAGCAGCCGTGGCGGGGGGGGCGCCTACGAGCAGTACTTC
TRBJ2-7 - TRBV19 few 13 CASSRGRSYEQYF TGTGCCAGTAGCCGTGGAAGGTCCTACGAGCAGTACTTC
TRBJ2-7 TRBD2 TRBV7-2 - 15 CASSLVVAGVLEQYF TGTGCCAGCAGCTTAGTGGTAGCGGGAGTCCTCGAGCAGTACTTC
TRBJ2-3 - TRBV4-1 - 13 CASSQGTTDTQYF TGCGCCAGCAGCCAAGGGACCACAGATACGCAGTATTTT
TRBJ2-5 TRBD1 TRBV30 - 14 CAWRSGGNQETQYF TGTGCCTGGAGATCAGGGGGAAACCAAGAGACCCAGTACTTC
TRBJ1-1 TRBD1 TRBV4-2 - 15 CASSQGGRGLSEAFF TGTGCCAGCAGCCAAGGAGGCAGGGGGTTGTCTGAAGCTTTCTTT
TRBJ2-3 - TRBV29-1 - 15 CSVVVAQVSTDTQYF TGCAGCGTTGTAGTGGCTCAGGTTAGCACAGATACGCAGTATTTT
TRBJ2-7 - TRBV30 - 12 CAWSPTGYEQYF TGTGCCTGGAGTCCGACAGGTTACGAGCAGTACTTC
TRBJ1-2 TRBD1 TRBV2 few 12 CASSDDRAGYTF TGTGCCAGCAGTGACGACAGGGCTGGCTACACCTTC
TRBJ2-3 - TRBV5-6 - 12 CASSLTEDTQYF TGTGCCAGCAGCCTGACAGAAGATACGCAGTATTTT
TRBJ2-1 - TRBV5-6 - 17 CASSLSRAQGGLNEQFF TGTGCCAGCAGCTTGTCTCGGGCCCAGGGGGGGTTGAATGAGCAGTTCTTC
TRBJ1-1 - TRBV7-2 - 12 CASSFMGTEAFF TGTGCCAGCAGCTTTATGGGGACTGAAGCTTTCTTT
TRBJ2-7 TRBD1 TRBV14 once 14 CASSPRTGSYEQYF TGTGCCAGCAGTCCTCGGACAGGGAGTTACGAGCAGTACTTC
TRBJ2-7 - TRBV5-1 - 14 CASSFGLAGAEQYF TGCGCCAGCAGCTTCGGTCTTGCAGGAGCCGAGCAGTACTTC
TRBJ2-3 TRBD2 TRBV2 - 15 CASSQTSANTDTQYF TGTGCCAGCAGTCAGACTAGCGCAAACACAGATACGCAGTATTTT
TRBJ2-5 TRBD1 TRBV7-2 - 14 CASSAGTVQETQYF TGTGCCAGCAGCGCAGGGACAGTACAAGAGACCCAGTACTTC
TRBJ2-7 TRBD1 TRBV7-2 once 14 CASSLGQGAYEQYF TGTGCCAGCAGCCTCGGACAGGGGGCTTACGAGCAGTACTTC
TRBJ1-4 TRBD1 TRBV10-3 - 16 CAISRQGPATNEKLFF TGTGCCATCAGCCGACAGGGGCCCGCAACTAATGAAAAACTGTTTTTT
TRBJ2-1 - TRBV6-6 once 15 CASSYSSGAYNEQFF TGTGCCAGCAGTTACTCCTCTGGGGCATACAATGAGCAGTTCTTC
TRBJ2-3 - TRBV11-2 - 15 CASSMTSRGTDTQYF TGTGCCAGCAGCATGACTAGCAGGGGGACAGATACGCAGTATTTT
TRBJ1-2 - TRBV7-2 - 13 CASSSGLLYGYTF TGTGCCAGCAGCTCGGGACTGCTCTATGGCTACACCTTC
TRBJ1-2 TRBD1 TRBV4-3 - 18 CASSQGISVAGGAYGYTF TGCGCCAGCAGCCAAGGAATAAGCGTGGCAGGGGGCGCCTATGGCTACACCTTC